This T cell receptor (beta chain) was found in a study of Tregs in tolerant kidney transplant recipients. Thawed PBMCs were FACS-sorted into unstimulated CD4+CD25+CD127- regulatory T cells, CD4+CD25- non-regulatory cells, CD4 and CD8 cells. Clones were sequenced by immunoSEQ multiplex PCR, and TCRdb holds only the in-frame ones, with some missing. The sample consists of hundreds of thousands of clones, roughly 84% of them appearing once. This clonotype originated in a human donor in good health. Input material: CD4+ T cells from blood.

CDR3 loop: CASSLGEVTGTVPYEQYF. The CDR3 DNA reads TGTGCCAGCAGCTTAGGGGAGGTAACCGGGACAGTTCCCTACGAGCAGTACTTC. The genes are TRBV7-2 and TRBJ2-7, with D perhaps TRBD1 (7 bases). V was trimmed by 1 base and J by 2 bases, leaving 21 bases between them. There are 18 residues in the CDR3. Germline V gene sequence: CDR1 SGHTA, CDR2 FQGNSA.